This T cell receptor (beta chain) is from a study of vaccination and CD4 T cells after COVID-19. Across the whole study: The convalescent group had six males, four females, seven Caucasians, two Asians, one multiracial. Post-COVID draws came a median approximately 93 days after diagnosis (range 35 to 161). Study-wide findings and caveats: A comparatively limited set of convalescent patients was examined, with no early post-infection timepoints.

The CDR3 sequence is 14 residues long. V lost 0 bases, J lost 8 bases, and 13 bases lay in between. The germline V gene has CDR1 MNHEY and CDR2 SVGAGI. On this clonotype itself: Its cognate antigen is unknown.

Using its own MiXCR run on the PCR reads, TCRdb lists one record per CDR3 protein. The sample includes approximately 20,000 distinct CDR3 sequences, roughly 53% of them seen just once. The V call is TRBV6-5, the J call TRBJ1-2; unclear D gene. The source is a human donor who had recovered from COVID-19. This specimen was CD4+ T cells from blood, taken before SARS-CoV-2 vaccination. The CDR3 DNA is TGTGCCAGCAGTTACTCGGGGAGGGTCTGGGGCTACACCTTC. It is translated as CASSYSGRVWGYTF.